A selection of T cell receptor beta chains follows, all from one sample in a study of blood T cells in healthy people across ages. MiXCR, applied by TCRdb to the 5' RACE reads, yields one record per CDR3 protein. Of hundreds of thousands of distinct CDR3 sequences listed, about 44% are singletons. Sequenced: blood. Source of these receptors: a man aged 25-45 years in good health. The conserved cysteine and the conserved F or W are not part of the CDR3 here.

V	J	CDR3
TRBV5-1	TRBJ2-2	ASAKSTLNTGELF
TRBV5-1	TRBJ2-3	ASSLALAGVADTQY
TRBV9	TRBJ1-3	TSSAGASGPNTIY
TRBV28	TRBJ2-1	ATADSGGGVKEQF
TRBV11-1	TRBJ1-6	ASSDVRGNSPLH
TRBV7-9	TRBJ1-2	ASSLQFGRGLGYGYT
TRBV7-2	TRBJ2-7	ASSLDAQTSYEQY
TRBV4-1	TRBJ2-7	ASSQENRETYEQY
TRBV10-3	TRBJ2-7	AIGRDLYEQY
TRBV5-1	TRBJ2-7	ASSFDFSYEQY
TRBV9	TRBJ1-1	ASSVSWGADTEAF
TRBV9	TRBJ2-3	ASSVEGREDTQY
TRBV6-1	TRBJ1-5	ASIPGDSNQPQH
TRBV28	TRBJ2-1	ASSELSYNEQF
TRBV20-1	TRBJ1-5	SARDGSFSYSNQPQH
TRBV18	TRBJ2-6	ASSPPGDTGANVLT
TRBV30	TRBJ1-6	AWSVRNGRGNSPLH
TRBV29-1	TRBJ2-7	SVVDRVGSYEQY
TRBV6-6	TRBJ2-3	ASSGQEASGSDTQY
TRBV7-2	TRBJ2-1	ASSSGTGRGSNEQF
TRBV4-3	TRBJ1-2	ASSQDWVTGVKANYGYT
TRBV5-5	TRBJ1-2	ASTDDTANYGYT
TRBV4-2	TRBJ2-3	ASSQAGLSVTDTQY
TRBV7-2	TRBJ2-1	ASSLRRNEQF
TRBV3-1	NA	ASSQEKETQY
TRBV2	TRBJ2-2	ASTKGVTGELF
TRBV7-2	TRBJ1-5	ASSLAPTGVNQPQH
TRBV4-2	TRBJ1-4	ASSQEAPGQGYEKLF
TRBV20-1	TRBJ1-1	SARDISMNTEAF
TRBV5-1	TRBJ1-2	ASSSLPPGQGAGGYT
TRBV14	TRBJ1-5	ASSQDHRGQPQH
TRBV4-1	TRBJ2-1	ASSSDRGRTQF
TRBV28	TRBJ1-4	ASSFTGRSEKLF
TRBV12-3/TRBV12-4	TRBJ2-7	ASSFWDSASYEQY
TRBV20-1	TRBJ2-7	SARPEPEGPYSYEQY
TRBV20-1	TRBJ2-5	SAGSGTGGGETQY
TRBV20-1	TRBJ2-5	SAFDRRTSGGIETQY
TRBV5-1	TRBJ2-3	ASSLPGLAGGRTDTQY
TRBV3-1	TRBJ2-3	ASSQTDTQY
TRBV7-9	TRBJ1-1	ASHPGPGEGEAF
TRBV7-6	TRBJ2-3	ASSLGGGFRTDTQY
TRBV7-9	TRBJ2-3	ASSRRTGQNQPSTDTQY
TRBV30	TRBJ2-1	AWGKGSYNEQF
TRBV7-9	TRBJ1-6	ASSFRTGGSGSPLH
TRBV5-1	TRBJ1-2	ASSLGSRQGGYT
TRBV3-1	TRBJ1-2	ASRSDNHQGYT
TRBV4-3	TRBJ1-1	ASSQASGTGTRAF
TRBV10-3	TRBJ2-5	AISERLANQETQY
TRBV20-1	TRBJ2-1	SASASGGNYNEQF
TRBV20-1	TRBJ2-5	SARTSGKETQY
TRBV20-1	TRBJ1-1	SARGLGAITNTEAF
TRBV20-1	TRBJ1-2	STRGDALDGYT
TRBV6-5	TRBJ2-5	ASRGLARLQETQY
TRBV24-1	NA	ATSDYSGEETQF
TRBV5-6	TRBJ2-3	ASSWGTGGDTQY
TRBV4-1	TRBJ2-7	ASSQGQGDFYVQY
TRBV30	TRBJ2-7	AGSGEVEQY
TRBV25-1	TRBJ1-6	ASSEFPGKTNVGDSPLH